The clone carrying this T cell receptor (beta chain) was recorded at least ten times. Its antigen is currently unknown. The read falls 3 residues short of the CDR3 end, and the missing part is taken from the germline J gene. Sequenced by immunoSEQ multiplex PCR; TCRdb stores in-frame clones only, minus some. The sample has some 34,000 clones, none seen only once. The data stem from a study of T cell clonality in common variable immunodeficiency. Study-wide points: Common variable immunodeficiency TCR beta sequences reportedly had fewer deletions and N-nucleotide insertions.

CDR1 and CDR2 (germline): KGHSH, LQKENI. The CDR3 length is 16 residues. V dropped 1 base and J dropped 0 bases, with 10 bases sitting between them. The sequenced sample consisted of peripheral blood mononuclear cells. This receptor was taken from a human donor with common variable immunodeficiency. V gene TRBV18 combines with J gene TRBJ2-1; TRBD1 might be the D (5 bases). CDR3 residues: CASSPRGDSSYNEQFF. Incomplete CDR3 DNA: TGTGCCAGCTCACCACGTGGCGACAGCTCCTACAATGAG.